Below, 21 T cell receptor beta chains from the same sample are listed, as sequenced in a study of blood T cell repertoires in COVID-19. This table comes from immunoSEQ multiplex PCR, and its TCRdb copy is limited to in-frame clones, with some not included. The sample lists about 300,000 clones; approximately 88% were seen once. The specimen was peripheral blood. The receptor source for this set is a woman in her twenties or thirties who had recovered from COVID-19.

This clone was seen only once. This chain joins TRBV5-1 and TRBJ2-6, with 7 bases aligning to TRBD1. This CDR3 is built from 17 residues. Trimming at V came to 1 base and at J to 4 bases, leaving 8 bases not matched to a gene. Per the germline V gene, CDR1 is SGHRS and CDR2 is YFSETQ. The CDR3 bases are TGCGCCAGCAGCTTGTACCAGGGGGTCCTCGGGGCCAACGTCCTGACTTTC. It codes for CASSLYQGVLGANVLTF.

The V and J genes are TRBV19 and TRBJ1-6; 8 bases fit TRBD1. CDR3 length equals 16 residues. J lost 7 bases, V lost 6 bases, and 11 bases had no gene match. The V gene's germline CDR1 is LNHDA and CDR2 SQIVND (reference sequence). CDR3 DNA: TGTGCCAGTAGGGAAGATGGACAGGGAGTAAATTCACCCCTCCACTTT. Its protein product is CASREDGQGVNSPLHF.

The chain links TRBV3-1 (or the pseudogene TRBV3-2) to TRBJ2-3; 9 nucleotides align to TRBD2. J was trimmed by 4 bases and V by 1 base; bases with no gene match: 6. Germline V gives CDR1 LGHDT, CDR2 YNNKEL (reference sequence). This CDR3 region has 16 residues. The CDR3 coding sequence is TGTGCCAGCAGCCAAGTTGGTAGCGGGGGTTCAGATACGCAGTATTTT. It specifies CASSQVGSGGSDTQYF.

The chain joins TRBV6-5 to TRBJ2-4, with 7 bases aligning to TRBD1. The CDR3 length is 15 residues. Germline V CDR1 and CDR2: MNHEY, SVGAGI. Unmatched junction bases numbered 8, after V lost 2 bases and J lost 7 bases. CDR3 sequence reads: CASSYTRQGRNIQYF. CDR3 DNA: TGTGCCAGCAGTTACACGAGACAGGGTAGGAACATTCAGTACTTC.

The V call is TRBV6-5, the J call TRBJ2-3; TRBD1 agrees at 7 bases. Trimming removed 6 bases from V and 5 bases from J; junction bases left unmatched: 5. Germline V lookup: CDR1 MNHEY, CDR2 SVGAGI. CDR3 length: 13 residues. As DNA, the CDR3 is TGTGCCAGCAGACCGACAGGGATAGATACGCAGTATTTT. This encodes CASRPTGIDTQYF.

The V and J genes are TRBV7-2 and TRBJ1-1; unclear D gene. Germline V CDR1 and CDR2: SGHTA, FQGNSA. V dropped 5 bases and J dropped 9 bases, with 19 bases sitting between them. The CDR3 has 14 residues. In DNA, the CDR3 is TGTGCCAGCAGCCCACAAAGTGCCGGCGGTAAAGCTTTCTTT. It codes for CASSPQSAGGKAFF.

The chain carries TRBV14 and TRBJ1-2; D is unresolved. The CDR3 is 16 amino acids. Germline V gene data show CDR1 as SGHDN and CDR2 as FVKESK. Trimming shortened V by 0 bases and J by 1 base, and 12 bases separated the two germline ends. CDR3 nucleotide sequence: TGTGCCAGCAGCCAAGATGCGGGGATGTTTAACTATGGCTACACCTTC. Its translation is CASSQDAGMFNYGYTF. Complete variable domain (other parts from reference TRBV14 and TRBJ1-2): EAGVTQFPSHSVIEKGQTVTLRCDPISGHDNLYWYRRVMGKEIKFLLHFVKESKQDESGMPNNRFLAERTGGTYSTLKVQPAELEDSGVYFCASSQDAGMFNYGYTFGSGTRLTVV.

The chain links TRBV28 to TRBJ2-2, with 10 bases that match TRBD2. The CDR3 loop spans 16 amino acids. Looked up from germline, CDR1 is MDHEN and CDR2 is SYDVKM. V shed 3 bases, J shed 6 bases, and the junction held 7 bases outside the gene matches. The CDR3 nucleotides read TGTGCCAGCAGTTTCATAGCGGGGGGCCCCCCCGGGGAGCTGTTTTTT. This translates into CASSFIAGGPPGELFF.

The chain recombines TRBV30 with TRBJ2-2; 9 bases align to TRBD1. Germline trimming cut 2 bases from V and 4 bases from J; bases unmatched to any gene: 2. The CDR3 is made up of 14 amino acids. Germline CDR1 reads GTSNPN; CDR2 reads SVGIG (reference sequence). The CDR3 DNA reads as TGTGCCTGGAGTCGGACAGGGGCCACCGGGGAGCTGTTTTTT. Residues: CAWSRTGATGELFF.

The count of this clone is one. This chain links TRBV4-1 with TRBJ2-7; 8 bases fit TRBD1. This CDR3 spans 14 amino acids. Trimming took 3 bases from V and 4 from J; bases not matched to a gene: 5. Germline CDR1 MGHRA, CDR2 YSYEKL. The CDR3 reads CASSQMTGDYEQYF. The CDR3 region has the DNA TGCGCCAGCAGCCAGATGACAGGGGATTACGAGCAGTACTTC.

This chain links TRBV19 with TRBJ1-1; D not certain. CDR1 and CDR2 from the germline V gene are LNHDA and SQIVND (reference sequence). CDR3 length equals 12 residues. V was shortened by 7 bases and J by 4 bases, with 10 bases between the two germline ends. CDR3 in DNA: TGTGCCAGTACCATGGGAGCCACTGAAGCTTTCTTT. Translating gives CASTMGATEAFF.

The chain carries TRBV11-3 and TRBJ2-1, with TRBD1 matching 7 bases. J lost 12 bases, V lost 6 bases, and 8 bases had no gene match. The V gene's germline CDR1 is SGHNT and CDR2 YENEEA. This CDR3 has 12 residues. CDR3 coding DNA: TGTGCCAGCAGTCGTCAACGGGACAGGCAGTTCTTC. This gives the protein CASSRQRDRQFF.

The CDR3 reads CASSVAPGGNTEAFF. CDR3 nucleotides: TGTGCCAGCAGCGTAGCCCCGGGAGGAAACACTGAAGCTTTCTTT. The V call is TRBV9, the J call TRBJ1-1, with D uncertain. Trimming left V 0 bases short and J 2 bases short, with 11 bases between. The CDR3 extends over 15 amino acids. The germline CDR1 and CDR2 sequences are SGDLS and YYNGEE. Filled out from reference TRBV9 and TRBJ1-1, the complete variable domain reads DSGVTQTPKHLITATGQRVTLRCSPRSGDLSVYWYQQSLDQGLQFLIQYYNGEERAKGNILERFSAQQFPDLHSELNLSSLELGDSALYFCASSVAPGGNTEAFFGQGTRLTVV.

This chain uses TRBV30 with TRBJ1-1; TRBD1 aligns across 8 bases. With V trimmed by 6 bases and J by 4 bases, 10 bases remained unmatched. CDR3 length: 14 residues. Germline values: CDR1 GTSNPN, CDR2 SVGIG (reference sequence). For the CDR3, the DNA is TGTGCCTGCATATCCTTACAGGGGGTCACTGAAGCTTTCTTT. This translates into CACISLQGVTEAFF.

This chain uses TRBV25-1 with TRBJ1-4; the D is unclear. V was pared by 6 bases and J by 3 bases, with 14 bases between. Per germline, CDR1 MGHDK and CDR2 SYGVNS. This CDR3 spans 15 amino acids. CDR3 in amino acids: CASSPSHSSNEKLFF. CDR3 bases: TGTGCCAGCAGCCCAAGTCACAGCTCTAATGAAAAACTGTTTTTT.

CDR3 sequence (DNA): TGTGCCAGCAGCTTAGAAACGGGGTATGGAGTCTATGGCTACACCTTC. It yields the protein CASSLETGYGVYGYTF. The rearrangement links TRBV7-2 to TRBJ1-2; no clear D. V was cut by 1 base and J by 4 bases, with 16 bases left in between. This CDR3 contains 16 residues. Germline V lookup: CDR1 SGHTA, CDR2 FQGNSA.

This clone was observed at least ten times. V usage is TRBV28 and J usage is TRBJ1-3, with a possible D match to TRBD1 (5 bases). The CDR3 is 16 amino acids. V lost 3 bases to trimming and J lost 3 bases, with 15 bases between them. Germline V CDR1 and CDR2: MDHEN, SYDVKM. The CDR3 DNA sequence: TGTGCCAGCAGTTTGATTCCAGGGATAGGTGGAAACACCATATATTTT. It is translated as CASSLIPGIGGNTIYF.

CDR3 in DNA: TGTGCCAGCAGCTCCTCTGGGGCAGGACGGAACACTGAAGCTTTCTTT. It specifies CASSSSGAGRNTEAFF. The chain uses TRBV5-4 and TRBJ1-1; D is perhaps TRBD1 (5 bases). V was pared by 3 bases and J by 1 base, with 16 bases between. The germline gives CDR1 SGHNT, CDR2 YYREEE (reference sequence). This CDR3 has 16 residues.

The V and J genes are TRBV11-2 and TRBJ2-5, with D unresolved. CDR3 length: 14 residues. CDR1 is SGHAT and CDR2 is FQNNGV in the germline V gene. V shed 5 bases and J shed 2 bases, with 12 bases lying between them. The CDR3 DNA is TGTGCCAGCAGCCAAGAGTGGCGGCAAGAGACCCAGTACTTC. Residues: CASSQEWRQETQYF.

The chain uses TRBV11-3 and TRBJ1-2, with a tentative D call TRBD1 (5 bases). The ends were cut back, 1 base at V and 6 bases at J, with 15 bases in the middle. From germline, CDR1 is SGHNT and CDR2 YENEEA. The CDR3 totals 15 residues. The CDR3 DNA reads TGTGCCAGCAGCTTAGTAGGTGAAGGGGAAAATGGCTACACCTTC. Translating gives CASSLVGEGENGYTF.

The V gene is TRBV2, the J gene TRBJ2-1, with 9 bases that match TRBD1. Unmatched junction bases numbered 22, after V lost 3 bases and J lost 7 bases. The CDR3 is 20 amino acids. CDR1 and CDR2 (germline): SNHLY, FYNNEI. This chain's CDR3 is CASSEGAGTGSLFGRNEQFF. The CDR3 nucleotides read TGTGCCAGCAGTGAGGGAGCGGGGACAGGGTCCTTGTTTGGGAGGAATGAGCAGTTCTTC.